This entry concerns a single TCR beta chain. The antigen remains unidentified. These data are taken from a study of T cells expressing NK-cell markers. This CDR3 has 14 amino acids. Germline V gene sequence: CDR1 SGHAT, CDR2 FQNNGV. TCRdb re-called the 5' RACE reads; every CDR3 protein appears as one record, without DNA. In all, the sample yields approximately 150,000 distinct CDR3 sequences. General study points: Evidence did not settle whether expanded NKG2C+ T cell clones targeted HCMV. These clonotypes also led the CD3+CD56-NKG2C+ fraction in a few donors.

The chain recombines TRBV11-2 with TRBJ2-1; TCRdb names TRBD1, which stays unverified in the absence of DNA. The TCR comes from a man between 18 and 35 years old in good health. The source material was blood T cells: a sorted CD56 or NKG2C T cell subset, CD4+ or CD8+ T cells, or bulk PBMC T cells (not recorded which). The CDR3 reads CASSLSGGGYEQFF.